The 21 T cell receptor beta chains below all came from one sample that was sequenced in a study of T cells after yellow fever vaccination. TCRdb passed the 5' RACE reads through MiXCR, listing each CDR3 protein once. The table includes about 320,000 distinct CDR3 sequences, over 8.5% detected once. The sample was CD4+ T cells sorted from PBMCs, taken 45 days after the yellow fever booster vaccination. These TCRs come from a man aged 18 to 35 who received the YFV17D yellow fever vaccine.

In its sample, this clonotype was seen many times. The chain joins TRBV30 to TRBJ1-1; D not certain. CDR1 and CDR2 from the germline V gene are GTSNPN and SVGIG (reference sequence). This CDR3 has 13 residues. V was shortened by 5 bases and J by 5 bases, with 15 bases between the two germline ends. The CDR3 DNA follows: TGTGCCTGGGAGGGTTCCCTGGGGACTGAAGCTTTCTTT. It codes for CAWEGSLGTEAFF.

This chain uses TRBV4-1 with TRBJ2-2, with TRBD2 identical over 8 bases. This CDR3 has 16 amino acids. Germline V gives CDR1 MGHRA, CDR2 YSYEKL. J was trimmed by 7 bases and V by 8 bases; bases with no gene match: 15. The CDR3 DNA reads as TGCGCCAGCCTCGGAACGGGGGGGCTCGGTATCGGGGAGCTGTTTTTT. Translated, it gives CASLGTGGLGIGELFF.

This clonotype was seen many times. The chain combines TRBV12-3 or TRBV12-4 with TRBJ2-5; D might be TRBD1 (6 bases). The CDR3 contains 14 residues. The V end was cut by 0 bases, the J end by 5 bases, with 10 bases between. CDR3 coding DNA: TGTGCCAGCAGTTTAGCAGGGGGTGACGAGACCCAGTACTTC. This codes for CASSLAGGDETQYF.

The rearrangement links TRBV5-1 to TRBJ2-1; TRBD2 aligns across 7 bases. Per germline, CDR1 SGHRS and CDR2 YFSETQ. The CDR3 has 15 residues. V gave up 0 bases and J gave up 5 bases; unmatched junction bases: 5. The CDR3 protein is CASSLGVTSNNEQFF. The CDR3 DNA sequence: TGCGCCAGCAGCTTGGGGGTGACTAGCAACAATGAGCAGTTCTTC.

The chain uses TRBV7-6 and TRBJ2-2, with 11 bases fitting TRBD2. The CDR3 has 17 residues. Looked up from germline, CDR1 is SGHVS and CDR2 is FNYEAQ. The V gene end was trimmed by 4 bases and the J gene end by 5 bases; junction bases not matched to a gene: 9. The CDR3 nucleotides read TGTGCCAGCAGCTCCAGGAGCGGGACTAGCGGAACCGGGGAGCTGTTTTTT. This gives the protein CASSSRSGTSGTGELFF.

This clonotype was detected ten times or more. V usage is TRBV18 and J usage is TRBJ2-3; D uncertain. From germline, CDR1 is KGHSH and CDR2 LQKENI. The CDR3 has 15 residues. V shed 3 bases and J shed 6 bases, with 16 bases lying between them. CDR3 sequence: CASSPATRVGDTQYF. The CDR3 DNA reads TGTGCCAGCTCACCGGCGACCAGAGTAGGGGATACGCAGTATTTT.

The table lists this clonotype with a few counts. The J gene is TRBJ2-2, the V gene TRBV12-3 or TRBV12-4; D may be TRBD1 (5 bases). Trimming shortened V by 1 base and J by 5 bases, and 5 bases separated the two germline ends. This CDR3 is built from 13 residues. The CDR3: CASSLGQTGELFF. In nucleotides, the CDR3 is TGTGCCAGCAGTTTAGGACAGACCGGGGAGCTGTTTTTT.

The V gene is TRBV7-3, the J gene TRBJ2-5; TRBD2 aligns across 9 bases. After removal of 6 bases from V and 3 bases from J, the junction contained 11 bases not matched to a gene. Germline CDR1 and CDR2: SGHTA and FQGTGA. This CDR3 comprises 16 residues. CDR3 in DNA: TGTGCCAGCAGACCAAACTGGCGGGGGGGGGAAGAGACCCAGTACTTC. Protein sequence: CASRPNWRGGEETQYF.

This clonotype appeared a few times. The chain combines TRBV7-2 with TRBJ2-3, with 13 bases that match TRBD2. CDR1 and CDR2 (germline): SGHTA, FQGNSA. V lost 5 bases, J lost 10 bases, and 6 bases stayed unmatched. This CDR3 contains 14 residues. CDR3 nucleotide sequence: TGTGCCAGCAGCCCCGGACTAGCGGGGGCGGCGCAGTATTTT. This sequence encodes CASSPGLAGAAQYF.

There are many counts of this clonotype. The CDR3 protein is CASSRPGEGLFGYTF. CDR3 bases: TGCGCCAGCAGCCGCCCGGGAGAGGGTCTCTTTGGCTACACCTTC. V gene TRBV4-1 combines with J gene TRBJ1-2, with D hard to call. The germline CDR1 and CDR2 sequences are MGHRA and YSYEKL. The CDR3 runs to 15 residues. V lost 4 bases, J lost 7 bases, and 19 bases lay in between.

This chain uses TRBV4-1 with TRBJ2-5; possibly TRBD2 for D (5 bases). V was shortened by 0 bases and J by 5 bases, with 10 bases between the two germline ends. Germline CDR1 and CDR2: MGHRA and YSYEKL. The CDR3 covers 14 residues. CDR3 amino acids: CASSQEPTGETQYF. The CDR3 bases are TGCGCCAGCAGCCAAGAGCCGACGGGGGAGACCCAGTACTTC.

This clonotype was detected only a few times. The CDR3 bases are TGCGCCAGCAGTTTCGGATTGGGGGGCCGCAACTCCTACGAGCAGTACTTC. Protein: CASSFGLGGRNSYEQYF. V gene TRBV5-1 combines with J gene TRBJ2-7, with D perhaps assigned TRBD1 or TRBD2 (6 bases each). The CDR3 loop spans 17 amino acids. Between the trimmed V and J ends, which lost 5 bases and 0 bases, there was a span of 21 bases. Germline assignment: CDR1 SGHRS and CDR2 YFSETQ.

The gene calls are TRBV28 and TRBJ2-7; D is possibly TRBD2 (6 bases). The V gene lost 3 bases and the J gene lost 2 bases, with 11 bases spanning the gap. Germline V gene lookup returns CDR1 MDHEN and CDR2 SYDVKM. The CDR3 has 14 amino acids. Here the CDR3 DNA reads TGTGCCAGCAGTTTGGGGGGATCCCCCTACGAGCAGTACGTC. This sequence encodes CASSLGGSPYEQYV.

This clonotype was recorded many times. The J gene is TRBJ1-1, the V gene TRBV5-6, with TRBD1 as a possible D gene (5 bases). Trimming cost V 1 base and J 5 bases, with 18 bases left between them. CDR3 length: 16 residues. Per germline, CDR1 SGHDT and CDR2 YYEEEE. CDR3 sequence: CASSLPGLAGRTEAFF. CDR3 sequence (DNA): TGTGCCAGCAGCTTGCCGGGACTTGCTGGGAGGACTGAAGCTTTCTTT.

This chain uses TRBV7-3 with TRBJ2-7; D could derive from TRBD1 or TRBD2 (5 bases each). Trimming took 5 bases from V and 6 from J, leaving 23 bases between them. The CDR3 loop spans 16 amino acids. The V gene's germline CDR1 is SGHTA and CDR2 FQGTGA. This CDR3 is CASSHLKFRAAGEQYV. For the CDR3, the DNA is TGTGCCAGCAGCCACCTGAAGTTCAGGGCGGCGGGCGAGCAGTACGTC.

The sample holds a few counts of this clonotype. This chain connects TRBV10-3 to TRBJ1-5; no firm D call. The CDR3 runs 14 residues. Trimming took 10 bases from V and 0 from J, leaving 13 bases between them. CDR1 and CDR2 from the germline V gene are ENHRY and SYGVKD. The CDR3 DNA is TGTGCCAGCCGCGGGATGTCTAGCAATCAGCCCCAGCATTTT. Amino acids: CASRGMSSNQPQHF.

The rearrangement joins TRBV12-3 or TRBV12-4 to TRBJ2-1; 10 nucleotides align to TRBD2. The CDR3 contains 19 residues. With 7 bases clipped from V and 5 bases from J, the junction kept 20 bases outside the gene matches. CDR3: CASKLGRTGLTSGDNEQFF. The CDR3 DNA reads as TGTGCCAGCAAACTGGGCCGGACAGGGTTAACTAGCGGGGACAATGAGCAGTTCTTC.

The rearrangement uses TRBV10-3 and TRBJ2-3, with 10 bases fitting TRBD2. V was pared by 3 bases and J by 3 bases, with 6 bases of the junction left unmatched. The CDR3 has 16 amino acids. CDR1 and CDR2 (germline): ENHRY, SYGVKD. The CDR3: CAISDSSGGMTDTQYF. The CDR3 DNA sequence: TGTGCCATCAGTGATAGTAGCGGGGGGATGACAGATACGCAGTATTTT.

This clonotype was recorded at least ten times. This chain's CDR3 is CASSDKIGVGYTF. The CDR3 coding sequence is TGCGCCAGCAGCGATAAGATCGGGGTCGGCTACACCTTC. V and J are TRBV5-1 and TRBJ1-2, with D uncertain. The CDR3 covers 13 residues. V lost 4 bases and J lost 8, with 15 bases in between. Germline CDR1 is SGHRS and CDR2 is YFSETQ.

This chain connects TRBV6-6 to TRBJ2-7; 15 bases match TRBD2. The CDR3 has 20 residues. CDR1 MNHNY and CDR2 SVGAGI come from the germline V gene (reference sequence). The ends lost 0 bases at V and 2 bases at J; junction bases unmatched: 11. CDR3 bases: TGTGCCAGCAGTTACTCGATGGGCGGAGGGACTAGCGGGGGGACCTACGAGCAGTACTTC. Residues: CASSYSMGGGTSGGTYEQYF.

The sample holds many counts of this clonotype. This rearrangement joins TRBV10-3 to TRBJ2-7; 9 nucleotides align to TRBD2. Trimming took 3 bases from V and 6 from J; bases not matched to a gene: 12. This CDR3 has 16 residues. The V gene's germline CDR1 is ENHRY and CDR2 SYGVKD. In DNA, the CDR3 is TGTGCCATCAGTGAAGGGCTAGCGGGACCACTAGGCGAGCAGTACTTC. It is translated as CAISEGLAGPLGEQYF.